This TCR beta chain was observed in a study of T cells after yellow fever vaccination (dated by TCRdb to between 2017 and 2020). Context from the whole study: The SMART-Seq v4 Ultra Low Input RNA kit was used to prepare libraries from fractions with low cell numbers. Two healthy male donors, one aged 18 to 30 and one aged 30 to 40 years, made up the cohort. Blood was drawn at multiple timepoints before and after primary and secondary immunization, with bulk PBMC replicates and cell subsets isolated. Bulk TCR alpha and beta repertoires were sequenced longitudinally to track T-cell clones before and after primary and booster YFV17D yellow fever vaccination. What the research found in general, with its limitations: A small share of clonotypes was detected in both CD4 and CD8 compartments, with the overlap likely arising from convergent recombination. Computational filtering was needed because FACS-sorted repertoires could contain abundant contaminating clonotypes from the bulk population. After the booster, most of the clones that had expanded following primary vaccination were detected again (approximately 95% of CD4 and around 90% of CD8), which suggests that memory was broadly maintained. The secondary T-cell response was weaker than the primary response but faster, peaking on day 5 instead of day 15. The study included only a couple of donors, which limits how far the findings can be generalized.

Synthesis of TCR cDNA relied on 5'RACE template switching, a step that introduced a universal primer site along with unique molecular identifiers. Priming of cDNA synthesis was performed from both the TCR alpha and TCR beta constant segments. Library amplification involved two PCR steps, and the second step added sample barcodes and sequencing adapters. Sequencing of libraries was performed on Illumina HiSeq 2500 (2x100 bp) or NovaSeq (2x150 bp). The study's own analysis went as follows. MIGEC was used to demultiplex reads and collapse the reads into UMI consensus sequences, and MiXCR was used for V(D)J alignment. Clonotypes responding to the vaccine were identified with edgeR on replicate PBMC samples, with the criteria of FDR below 0.01 and a log2 fold change above 5 up to day 15. Each bulk clonotype was labeled CD4 or CD8 based on which sequenced repertoire, CD4 or CD8, contained the clonotype at higher abundance. The public reads were run again by TCRdb, first through fastp at Q25 and then through MiXCR, and only productive beta chains were kept. Merged by CDR3 protein, the rows form single entries marked with the most common genes and DNA. TCRdb, rather than the study authors, made the V and J calls. The sample profile shows about 350,000 distinct CDR3 sequences; less than 9.5% of them were found once. Approximately 15% of the sample is taken by the ten largest.

This clonotype was seen only a few times. Its target antigen remains unknown. The sample holds no much larger clone one base away, and base qualities are not on file. The intended sense of this specimen's treatment or condition label: live attenuated yellow fever vaccine strain. At each blood-draw timepoint, two biological replicates of bulk PBMCs were collected. A standard Ficoll-Paque protocol was used to isolate PBMCs from peripheral blood. RNA was extracted with TriZol from bulk PBMCs, CD4 and CD8 fractions, and dextramer-positive and dextramer-negative fractions. This sequence originates from a man younger than 35 who received the YFV17D yellow fever vaccine. The material was PBMCs, obtained more than 35 days after the first yellow fever vaccination.

The DNA reads TGTGCCATCAGTTACAGCAGCGACACAGATACGCAGTATTTT. Its translation reads: CAISYSSDTDTQYF. Here the chain combines TRBV10-3 and TRBJ2-3, with no confidently assigned D gene. V gives up 5 bases and J gives up 2 bases, and the segment between their germline ends measures 11 bases. Based on the germline V gene, the CDR1 and CDR2 sequences are ENHRY and SYGVKD. The CDR3 runs 14 residues from the cysteine to the phenylalanine. Of all the DNA, just the CDR3 is kept, 42 bases in frame from base 1.